This TCR beta chain was captured in a study of OX40 agonist ivuxolimab in advanced cancers. Study-level information: Administration of intravenous ivuxolimab to patients occurred every 2 weeks at 0.01 to 10 mg/kg.

This CDR3 is built from 16 residues. The V end was cut by 0 bases, the J end by 5 bases, with 14 bases between. The repertoire was sequenced with immunoSEQ multiplex PCR; TCRdb's copy has only in-frame clones and lacks some. The sample has around 15,000 clones, approximately 80% seen once. The origin of this receptor is an adult with an advanced solid tumor such as melanoma, head and neck, liver or kidney cancer. The genes are TRBV6-7 and TRBJ2-1; D may be TRBD2 (6 bases). TRBV6-7 is noted as an ORF with a role that remains uncertain. The sequencing here drew on CD4+ or CD8+ T cells sorted from blood, taken in a trial of the OX40 agonist ivuxolimab. The CDR3: CASSYSSGGGNNEQFF. The CDR3 nucleotides are TGTGCCAGCAGTTACTCCTCCGGAGGAGGGAACAATGAGCAGTTCTTC.